The text below deals with one T cell receptor beta chain. This entry is derived from a study of patients and donors after allogeneic stem cell transplantation. The CDR3 has 15 amino acids. With V trimmed by 3 bases and J by 1 base, 1 base remained unmatched. CDR1 is MNHEY, CDR2 SMNVEV, per germline (reference sequence). TCRdb redid the calling of the RT-PCR reads with MiXCR, one entry per CDR3 protein. Among over 200,000 distinct CDR3 sequences listed, 38% were seen once. The rearrangement uses TRBV27 and TRBJ2-2; 8 bases fit TRBD1. Sequences were obtained from blood, either unsorted or a sorted T cell fraction (not recorded which). This clonotype was sampled from a human donor who was either an allogeneic HSCT recipient or a stem cell or donor lymphocyte infusion donor (not recorded which). It is not recorded whose cells these are; they may come from a transplant donor. In nucleotides, the CDR3 is TGTGCCAGCAGTTTGGGGACAGGGAACACCGGGGAGCTGTTTTTT. Protein: CASSLGTGNTGELFF.